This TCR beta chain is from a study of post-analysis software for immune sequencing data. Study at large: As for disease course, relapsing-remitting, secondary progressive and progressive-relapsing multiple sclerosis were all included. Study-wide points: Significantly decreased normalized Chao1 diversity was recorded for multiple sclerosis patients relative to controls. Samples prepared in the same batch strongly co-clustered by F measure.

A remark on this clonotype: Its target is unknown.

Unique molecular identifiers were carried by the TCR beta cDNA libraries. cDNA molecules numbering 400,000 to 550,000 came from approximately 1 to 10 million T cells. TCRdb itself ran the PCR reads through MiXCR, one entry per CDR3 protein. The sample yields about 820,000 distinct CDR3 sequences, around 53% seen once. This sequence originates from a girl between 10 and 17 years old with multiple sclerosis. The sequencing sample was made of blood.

CDR3 sequence: CSASGLAPIPDTQYF. The CDR3 DNA follows: TGCAGTGCTAGTGGGCTAGCGCCAATACCAGATACGCAGTATTTT. The chain employs TRBV20-1 and TRBJ2-3; D is possibly TRBD2 (6 bases). In germline, CDR1 is DFQATT, CDR2 SNEGSKA (reference sequence). The CDR3 totals 15 residues. V was pared by 3 bases and J by 4 bases, with 17 bases between.